The rows below give T cell receptor beta chains drawn from one sample of a study of cytomegalovirus exposure and HLA in healthy donors. Repertoires were generated with immunoSEQ multiplex PCR, while TCRdb's copy carries only in-frame clones and drops some. The table includes tens of thousands of clones, around 95% detected once. Sequencing used PBMCs. These receptors all come from a man younger than 35 in good health and CMV-seropositive. The conserved cysteine and the conserved F or W are not part of the CDR3 here.

cdr3_length: 11
j_call: TRBJ1-2
v_call: TRBV7-2
cdr3_aa: ASSLGGFYGYT

cdr3_length: 14
j_call: TRBJ2-3
v_call: TRBV9
cdr3_aa: ASSAGRGTGGDTQY

cdr3_length: 13
j_call: TRBJ2-2
v_call: TRBV11-2
cdr3_aa: ASRGTPRNTGELF

cdr3_length: 12
j_call: TRBJ2-7
v_call: TRBV10-3
cdr3_aa: AISETDLSYEQY

cdr3_length: 11
j_call: TRBJ2-1
v_call: TRBV30
cdr3_aa: AWSVRGYNEQF

cdr3_length: 11
j_call: TRBJ2-5
v_call: TRBV5-4
cdr3_aa: ASSLAGGETQY

cdr3_length: 14
j_call: TRBJ1-3
v_call: TRBV5-4
cdr3_aa: ASSLGGGLSGNTIY

cdr3_length: 11
j_call: TRBJ2-7
v_call: TRBV11-2
cdr3_aa: ASSLRGSYEQY

cdr3_length: 12
j_call: TRBJ2-7
v_call: TRBV7-2
cdr3_aa: ASSFGGSASEQY

cdr3_length: 11
j_call: TRBJ1-1
v_call: TRBV5-1
cdr3_aa: ASSLRGRTEAF

cdr3_length: 8
j_call: TRBJ2-7
v_call: TRBV20-1
cdr3_aa: SAGKREQY

cdr3_length: 16
j_call: TRBJ2-5
v_call: TRBV4-1
cdr3_aa: ASSQLIAGGRERQTQY

cdr3_length: 11
j_call: TRBJ2-3
v_call: TRBV7-3
cdr3_aa: ASSLSEVDTQY

cdr3_length: 12
j_call: TRBJ2-5
v_call: TRBV6-6
cdr3_aa: ASRDRDLVETQY

cdr3_length: 14
j_call: TRBJ2-2
v_call: TRBV10-3
cdr3_aa: AISSTGISNTGELF

cdr3_length: 10
j_call: TRBJ1-3
v_call: TRBV5-5
cdr3_aa: ASRPSGGTIY

cdr3_length: 16
j_call: TRBJ2-5
v_call: TRBV10-1
cdr3_aa: ASSESGLAGPSTETQY

cdr3_length: 13
j_call: TRBJ2-4
v_call: TRBV4-1
cdr3_aa: ASSQVSNDRNIQY

cdr3_length: 11
j_call: TRBJ1-2
v_call: TRBV5-5
cdr3_aa: ASSPGTGYGYT

cdr3_length: 13
j_call: TRBJ2-3
v_call: TRBV5-1
cdr3_aa: ASSLESSVLDTQY

cdr3_length: 14
j_call: TRBJ1-6
v_call: TRBV18
cdr3_aa: ASSPEVGQINSPLH

cdr3_length: 16
j_call: TRBJ2-7
v_call: TRBV28
cdr3_aa: ASSFRTSGRGFLSEQY

cdr3_length: 11
j_call: TRBJ1-2
v_call: TRBV19
cdr3_aa: ASSMRGRYGYT

cdr3_length: 13
j_call: TRBJ2-7
v_call: TRBV13
cdr3_aa: ASSPRDREVYEQY

cdr3_length: 13
j_call: TRBJ1-2
v_call: TRBV6-5
cdr3_aa: ASSKQGGVFYGYT

cdr3_length: 11
j_call: TRBJ2-3
v_call: TRBV5-1
cdr3_aa: ASSPQGVDTQY

cdr3_length: 8
j_call: TRBJ2-7
v_call: TRBV19
cdr3_aa: ANPYPSGY

cdr3_length: 14
j_call: TRBJ2-3
v_call: TRBV29-1
cdr3_aa: SVASLGPLVSDTQY

cdr3_length: 14
j_call: TRBJ1-2
v_call: TRBV11-2
cdr3_aa: ASRSNGWEGNYGYT

cdr3_length: 15
j_call: TRBJ2-3
v_call: TRBV5-1
cdr3_aa: ASSLEASGHSTDTQY

cdr3_length: 12
j_call: TRBJ2-5
v_call: TRBV27
cdr3_aa: ASSLSTGYETQY